The 20 T cell receptor beta chains given below trace back to one sample, sequenced in a study of T cells in Graves' hyperthyroidism and ophthalmopathy. Amplified TCR beta CDR3 regions derived from RNA transcripts. The HTBI primer set drove a first-round RT-PCR of the TCR CDR3. MiXCR, applied by TCRdb to the multiplex PCR reads, yields one record per CDR3 protein. Of some 560,000 distinct CDR3 sequences detected, 14% appear once; the ten largest clones hold 11% to 15%. Sequencing was done on a sample of blood. The receptors derive from a woman aged 40 to 50 with Graves' hyperthyroidism.

This clonotype has a count of ten or more. This chain connects TRBV20-1 to TRBJ2-7; D ambiguous. Trimming took off 5 bases at V and 5 bases at J, with 10 bases between the two ends. This CDR3 contains 11 residues. Germline V gene sequence: CDR1 DFQATT, CDR2 SNEGSKA (reference sequence). CDR3 region: CSAEQWDEQYF. For the CDR3, the DNA is TGCAGTGCTGAGCAATGGGACGAGCAGTACTTC.

This clonotype occurred a few times. V and J are TRBV20-1 and TRBJ1-1; D gene ambiguous. Germline loops: CDR1 DFQATT, CDR2 SNEGSKA (reference sequence). The V and J ends lost 3 bases and 0 bases respectively, with 11 bases between them. CDR3 length: 14 residues. In DNA form, the CDR3 reads TGCAGTGCTAGGGCGACGGTACTGAACACTGAAGCTTTCTTT. Protein product: CSARATVLNTEAFF.

This clonotype has a handful of counts. The rearrangement joins TRBV28 to TRBJ2-1; D call uncertain. The CDR3 totals 12 residues. V shed 2 bases and J shed 10 bases, with 9 bases lying between them. Germline loops: CDR1 MDHEN, CDR2 SYDVKM. The CDR3 sequence: CASSLGWKEQFF. The DNA for the CDR3 is TGTGCCAGCAGTTTAGGGTGGAAGGAGCAGTTCTTC.

This clonotype was counted ten times or more. The V and J genes are TRBV15 and TRBJ1-5; the D is unclear. There are 17 residues in the CDR3. Germline V gives CDR1 LNHNV, CDR2 YYDKDF (reference sequence). V dropped 2 bases and J dropped 3 bases, with 17 bases sitting between them. The CDR3 nucleotides are TGTGCCACCAGCAGACCCCAAGGATCCCAATACAATCAGCCCCAGCATTTT. This codes for CATSRPQGSQYNQPQHF.

This clonotype appeared a single time. This may arise from a read error, as a much more abundant clone is one base away. The chain employs TRBV19 and TRBJ2-1, with 10 bases identical to TRBD2. Germline assignment: CDR1 LNHDA and CDR2 SQIVND (reference sequence). CDR3 length equals 16 residues. CDR3 loop: CASSRLAGDAYNGQFF. The CDR3 DNA sequence: TGTGCCAGTAGTCGGCTAGCGGGAGACGCCTACAATGGGCAGTTCTTC.

The chain is built from TRBV24-1 and TRBJ2-1, with TRBD2 matching 12 bases. The CDR3 is made up of 18 amino acids. CDR1 KGHDR and CDR2 SFDVKD come from the germline V gene. V lost 2 bases and J lost 0; bases outside the gene matches: 4. CDR3 residues: CATSDSPTSGSSYNEQFF. In DNA, the CDR3 is TGTGCCACCAGTGATTCCCCGACTAGCGGGAGCTCCTACAATGAGCAGTTCTTC.

This clonotype was observed at least ten times. V gene TRBV5-5 combines with J gene TRBJ2-3; D perhaps matches TRBD2 (5 bases). The CDR3 is 13 amino acids. The V gene's germline CDR1 is SGHKS and CDR2 YYEKEE (reference sequence). The ends were cut back, 2 bases at V and 5 bases at J, with 9 bases in the middle. The CDR3 DNA is TGTGCCAGCAGCTTCCTAGCCAAAGATACGCAGTATTTT. It is translated as CASSFLAKDTQYF.

This clonotype has a count of ten or more. The chain couples TRBV3-1 to TRBJ1-2; D uncertain. The CDR3 length is 14 residues. V lost 1 base and J 2 bases, leaving 8 bases between the germline ends. The germline gives CDR1 LGHDT, CDR2 YNNKEL (reference sequence). Here the CDR3 DNA reads TGTGCCAGCAGCCAAGCCAGGAGGAACTATGGCTACACCTTC. Encoded protein: CASSQARRNYGYTF. The full variable domain, its missing parts supplied by reference TRBV3-1 and TRBJ1-2, is DTAVSQTPKYLVTQMGNDKSIKCEQNLGHDTMYWYKQDSKKFLKIMFSYNNKELIINETVPNRFSPKSPDKAHLNLHINSLELGDSAVYFCASSQARRNYGYTFGSGTRLTVV.

This clonotype was seen ten or more times. The chain joins TRBV28 to TRBJ2-7; TRBD2 agrees at 9 bases. V trimming: 6 bases; J trimming: 2 bases; junction bases outside the gene matches: 8. The germline V gene has CDR1 MDHEN and CDR2 SYDVKM. The CDR3 covers 15 residues. For the CDR3, the DNA is TGTGCCAGCAGCCTAAGAGCGGGAGGCGCCTACGAGCAGTACTTC. Protein sequence: CASSLRAGGAYEQYF. Combining the CDR3 with reference TRBV28 and TRBJ2-7 gives the whole variable domain DVKVTQSSRYLVKRTGEKVFLECVQDMDHENMFWYRQDPGLGLRLIYFSYDVKMKEKGDIPEGYSVSREKKERFSLILESASTNQTSMYLCASSLRAGGAYEQYFGPGTRLTVT.

This clonotype was seen at least ten times. The chain is built from TRBV5-1 and TRBJ2-7; TRBD1 matches at 9 bases. Germline trimming cut 3 bases from V and 4 bases from J; bases unmatched to any gene: 8. Per the germline V gene, CDR1 is SGHRS and CDR2 is YFSETQ. The CDR3 has 15 amino acids. In DNA form, the CDR3 reads TGCGCCAGCAGCTCCTCCGGGACAGGGATGTACGAGCAGTACTTC. Its protein is CASSSSGTGMYEQYF.

In this sample, this clonotype turned up many times. The V and J genes are TRBV28 and TRBJ1-2; no definite D call. The CDR3 has 13 residues. Germline values: CDR1 MDHEN, CDR2 SYDVKM. The V and J ends lost 3 bases and 2 bases respectively, with 7 bases between them. As DNA, the CDR3 is TGTGCCAGCAGTTTGGGCAGAAACTATGGCTACACCTTC. It codes for CASSLGRNYGYTF.

This chain connects TRBV4-2 to TRBJ1-6; D is unresolved. The V gene's germline CDR1 is LGHNA and CDR2 YNFKEQ. The ends were cut back, 0 bases at V and 7 bases at J, with 10 bases in the middle. CDR3 length equals 15 residues. The CDR3 DNA follows: TGTGCCAGCAGCCAAGATCCGACTGGGAATTCACCCCTCCACTTT. Translated: CASSQDPTGNSPLHF.

This clonotype was detected ten times or more. The chain employs TRBV3-1 and TRBJ1-2; the D is unclear. This CDR3 contains 14 residues. Germline CDR1 and CDR2: LGHDT and YNNKEL (reference sequence). Trimming removed 4 bases at V and 4 bases at J, with 13 bases between. The CDR3 region is CASSPFGSAYGYTF. CDR3 nucleotide sequence: TGTGCCAGCAGCCCCTTCGGGTCCGCCTATGGCTACACCTTC. Supplemented by reference TRBV3-1 and TRBJ1-2, the full variable domain reads DTAVSQTPKYLVTQMGNDKSIKCEQNLGHDTMYWYKQDSKKFLKIMFSYNNKELIINETVPNRFSPKSPDKAHLNLHINSLELGDSAVYFCASSPFGSAYGYTFGSGTRLTVV.

V is TRBV7-2 and J is TRBJ2-7, with D possibly being TRBD2 (5 bases). This CDR3 comprises 15 residues. In germline, CDR1 is SGHTA, CDR2 FQGNSA. V shed 1 base and J shed 6 bases, with 16 bases lying between them. For the CDR3, the DNA is TGTGCCAGCAGCTTAGATGTGGAGCGGCGCGGCGAGCAGTACTTC. Translating it yields CASSLDVERRGEQYF.

This clonotype was counted many times. The chain joins TRBV2 to TRBJ2-3; possibly TRBD2 for D (6 bases). The CDR3 has 15 residues. Per germline, CDR1 SNHLY and CDR2 FYNNEI. V lost 4 bases and J 0 bases, leaving 11 bases between the germline ends. CDR3 sequence reads: CASSVEEGSTDTQYF. The CDR3 DNA reads TGTGCCAGCAGTGTAGAGGAGGGGAGCACAGATACGCAGTATTTT.

About this clonotype: A much larger clone differs by one base, so this may be a read error. This sequence joins TRBV30 and TRBJ1-1; D may be TRBD1 (6 bases). Germline V CDR1 and CDR2: GTSNPN, SVGIG (reference sequence). The CDR3 spans 12 residues. CDR3 bases: TGTGCCGGACTGGGGGCCAACACTGGAGCTTTCTTT. As protein: CAGLGANTGAFF.

This chain links TRBV27 with TRBJ2-1, with TRBD2 as a possible D gene (7 bases). V lost 4 bases to trimming and J lost 3 bases, with 16 bases between them. Germline V lookup: CDR1 MNHEY, CDR2 SMNVEV (reference sequence). The CDR3 covers 16 residues. The CDR3 protein is CASSSLGGASYNEQFF. CDR3 DNA: TGTGCCAGCAGTTCCCTGGGGGGGGCGAGCTACAATGAGCAGTTCTTC.

The table lists this clonotype with a few counts. V and J are TRBV6-1 and TRBJ1-5; the D is unclear. The CDR3 has 13 residues. Trimming took 3 bases from V and 5 from J, leaving 8 bases between them. Germline values: CDR1 MNHNS, CDR2 SASEGT. Here the CDR3 DNA reads TGTGCCAGCAGTGAGTCAGGCTATCAGCCCCAGCATTTT. This gives the protein CASSESGYQPQHF.

This clonotype was seen more than once but under ten times. The chain uses TRBV15 and TRBJ1-4; 9 bases agree with TRBD1. Germline loops: CDR1 LNHNV, CDR2 YYDKDF (reference sequence). The V gene end was trimmed by 5 bases and the J gene end by 5 bases; junction bases not matched to a gene: 9. The CDR3 is 16 amino acids. CDR3: CATSSVSGQGNEKLFF. The CDR3 nucleotides read TGTGCCACCAGCTCGGTTTCGGGACAGGGAAATGAAAAACTGTTTTTT.

Of note for this clonotype: This sequence may be a read error, since a much larger clone differs from it by one base. The chain links TRBV28 to TRBJ1-5; TRBD1 aligns across 11 bases. The trim removed 6 bases at V and 3 bases at J, leaving 10 bases unmatched. In germline, CDR1 is MDHEN, CDR2 SYDVKM. The CDR3 spans 17 residues. The CDR3 bases are TGTGCCAGCAGCCCCCTGGGACAGGGGGTGTACAATCAGCCCCAGCATTTT. It is translated as CASSPLGQGVYNQPQHF.